This is a list of T cell receptor beta chains from one sample in a study of OX40 agonist ivuxolimab in advanced cancers. Sequenced by immunoSEQ multiplex PCR; TCRdb stores in-frame clones only, minus some. Of 55,000 to 85,000 clones listed, 92% are singletons. The specimen comprised CD4+ or CD8+ T cells sorted from blood, sampled in a trial of the OX40 agonist ivuxolimab. The origin of the receptors is an adult with an advanced solid tumor such as melanoma, head and neck, liver or kidney cancer. Both conserved end residues are part of each CDR3. D genes are given only for firm matches.

D | J | V | length | DNA | CDR3
- | TRBJ2-7 | TRBV12-5 | 16 | TGTGCTAGTGGTTTGGGTCCGGGGGCCACCCCCTACGAGCAGTACTTC | CASGLGPGATPYEQYF
- | TRBJ1-2 | TRBV7-9 | 16 | TGTGCCAGCAGCTTCAGGGTAATCGTTAGAGAAGACGGCTACACCTTC | CASSFRVIVREDGYTF
TRBD2 | TRBJ2-1 | TRBV15 | 17 | TGTGCCACCAGCGGCAGAAAGGAACTAGCGGGGTACAATGAGCAGTTCTTC | CATSGRKELAGYNEQFF
- | TRBJ2-2 | TRBV9 | 17 | TGTGCCAGCAGCATCACCCCAGGGGATGCTAACACCGGGGAGCTGTTTTTT | CASSITPGDANTGELFF
- | TRBJ2-7 | TRBV7-9 | 16 | TGTGCCAGCAGCCCCCCACCCGGACGGAGCTCCTACGAGCAGTACTTC | CASSPPPGRSSYEQYF
TRBD1 | TRBJ1-1 | TRBV27 | 14 | TGTGCCAGCAGTTTGGGACAGCCGAACACTGAAGCTTTCTTT | CASSLGQPNTEAFF
- | TRBJ1-1 | TRBV2 | 16 | TGTGCCAGCAGTGAAGGATTCCGGGATTCCAACACTGAAGCTTTCTTT | CASSEGFRDSNTEAFF
- | TRBJ1-3 | TRBV5-5 | 11 | TGTGCCAGCAGCCTACTTAACACCATATATTTT | CASSLLNTIYF
- | TRBJ2-1 | TRBV5-6 | 14 | TGTGCCAGCAGCTTACCGACAGCCTACAATGAGCAGTTCTTC | CASSLPTAYNEQFF
- | TRBJ2-7 | TRBV19 | 13 | TGTGCCAGTAGGGCAGGGGCATCCTACGAGCAGTACTTC | CASRAGASYEQYF
- | TRBJ2-2 | TRBV7-9 | 13 | TGTGCCAGCAGCGGAGACACTTCCGGGGAGCTGTTTTTT | CASSGDTSGELFF
TRBD1 | TRBJ1-2 | TRBV19 | 13 | TGTGCCAGTAGTATACAGGGGGACTATGGCTACACCTTC | CASSIQGDYGYTF
- | TRBJ1-1 | TRBV6-1 | 13 | TGTGCCAGCAGTGATCGGGGGTACACTGAAGCTTTCTTT | CASSDRGYTEAFF
- | TRBJ2-3 | TRBV13 | 14 | TGTGCCAGCAGCCCGACAGTCAGCACAGATACGCAGTATTTT | CASSPTVSTDTQYF
- | TRBJ2-7 | TRBV5-6 | 12 | TGTGCCAGCAGCTCCGGACTATCCGAGCAGTACTTC | CASSSGLSEQYF
TRBD2 | TRBJ2-3 | TRBV6-1 | 16 | TGTGCCAGCAGTGAGTGGACTAGCGGTAGCACAGATACGCAGTATTTT | CASSEWTSGSTDTQYF
TRBD1 | TRBJ2-7 | TRBV6-1 | 15 | TGTGCCAGCAGTGATGGGGCACAGGGGCTGGGCGAGCAGTACTTC | CASSDGAQGLGEQYF
- | TRBJ1-2 | TRBV6-1 | 14 | TGTGCCAGCAGTGAACACCCGGGGGGCTATGGCTACACCTTC | CASSEHPGGYGYTF
- | TRBJ1-6 | TRBV6-4 | 15 | TGTGCCAGCAGAAAGGAGAGCTCCTATAATTCACCCCTCCACTTT | CASRKESSYNSPLHF
TRBD1 | TRBJ2-7 | TRBV2 | 12 | TGTGCCAGCGCGGACAGGGATTACGAGCAGTACTTC | CASADRDYEQYF
- | TRBJ1-5 | TRBV9 | 14 | TGTGCCAGCAGCGTAGCGTGGGATATGCAGCCCCAGCATTTT | CASSVAWDMQPQHF